Listed here are 30 T cell receptor beta chains from one sample, sequenced in a study of shared clonotypes between healthy human individuals. The repertoire was sequenced with immunoSEQ multiplex PCR; TCRdb's copy has only in-frame clones and lacks some. The sample records 2 million to 2.5 million clones, 90% to 97% being singletons. Specimen: naive CD4+ T cells sorted from blood. Subset in this sample: CD45RA+ positively selected. Receptors originate from a man younger than 35 in good health.

V and J are TRBV9 and TRBJ2-3; D remains ambiguous. Germline V gene sequence: CDR1 SGDLS, CDR2 YYNGEE. V shed 0 bases and J shed 1 base, with 9 bases lying between them. The CDR3 consists of 15 residues. This CDR3 reads CASSVGAFRTDTQYF. The CDR3 region has the DNA TGTGCCAGCAGCGTAGGTGCGTTCCGCACAGATACGCAGTATTTT.

Comment on this clone: The same CDR3 also results from other DNA sequences found in this sample. The gene calls are TRBV27 and TRBJ1-3, with 9 bases aligning to TRBD1. Germline assignment: CDR1 MNHEY and CDR2 SMNVEV (reference sequence). With 6 bases clipped from V and 0 bases from J, the junction kept 3 bases outside the gene matches. The CDR3 is 15 amino acids. The CDR3 is CASSLQGASGNTIYF. CDR3 sequence (DNA): TGTGCCAGCAGCTTACAGGGGGCCTCTGGAAACACCATATATTTT.

This clone was seen just once. The gene calls are TRBV6-6 and TRBJ2-7; tentatively, D is TRBD1 or TRBD2 (5 bases each). The V gene lost 1 base and the J gene lost 2 bases, with 9 bases spanning the gap. CDR1 and CDR2 (germline): MNHNY, SVGAGI (reference sequence). This CDR3 is built from 14 residues. The CDR3 DNA sequence: TGTGCCAGCAGTTACTTACTGGGACCCTACGAGCAGTACTTC. Translating gives CASSYLLGPYEQYF.

The chain is built from TRBV6-6 and TRBJ1-2; TRBD1 agrees at 9 bases. From germline, CDR1 is MNHNY and CDR2 SVGAGI (reference sequence). The CDR3 has 15 amino acids. The J segment lost 3 bases and the V segment lost 2 bases, leaving 4 bases of the junction unmatched. CDR3 residues: CASSYEGTGYYGYTF. CDR3 DNA: TGTGCCAGCAGTTACGAAGGGACAGGGTACTATGGCTACACCTTC.

This clone was seen just once. The V gene is TRBV15, the J gene TRBJ2-1, with 11 bases fitting TRBD2. The germline V gene encodes CDR1 LNHNV and CDR2 YYDKDF (reference sequence). The CDR3 runs to 15 residues. With 0 bases clipped from V and 7 bases from J, the junction kept 2 bases outside the gene matches. The CDR3 sequence: CATSRDIAGGNEQFF. CDR3 sequence (DNA): TGTGCCACCAGCAGAGACATAGCGGGAGGGAATGAGCAGTTCTTC.

The rearrangement joins TRBV30 to TRBJ2-3; D gene uncertain. Germline V gene sequence: CDR1 GTSNPN, CDR2 SVGIG (reference sequence). Trimming pared 2 bases from V and 2 bases from J, leaving 5 bases between. This CDR3 is 12 amino acids long. In nucleotides, the CDR3 is TGTGCCTGGAGTAAGAACACAGATACGCAGTATTTT. It is translated as CAWSKNTDTQYF. Based on the CDR3 plus reference TRBV30 and TRBJ2-3, the full variable domain is SQTIHQWPATLVQPVGSPLSLECTVEGTSNPNLYWYRQAAGRGLQLLFYSVGIGQISSEVPQNLSASRPQDRQFILSSKKLLLSDSGFYLCAWSKNTDTQYFGPGTRLTVL.

Remarks on this clone: The same CDR3 also results from other DNA sequences found in this sample. The chain employs TRBV9 and TRBJ2-1; 7 bases line up with TRBD1. Unmatched junction bases numbered 2, after V lost 0 bases and J lost 2 bases. Germline assignment: CDR1 SGDLS and CDR2 YYNGEE. CDR3 length: 15 residues. CDR3 bases: TGTGCCAGCAGCGTAGGACAGGGTCCCTACAATGAGCAGTTCTTC. It translates to CASSVGQGPYNEQFF.

The V gene is TRBV9, the J gene TRBJ2-5; TRBD1 might be the D (5 bases). There are 16 residues in the CDR3. Trimming removed 0 bases from V and 1 base from J, with 13 bases in between. Germline CDR1 reads SGDLS; CDR2 reads YYNGEE. In DNA form, the CDR3 reads TGTGCCAGCAGCGTAGCAGGGTTATGGATCCAAGAGACCCAGTACTTC. This codes for CASSVAGLWIQETQYF.

The V and J genes are TRBV6-5 and TRBJ2-7; TRBD1 might be the D (6 bases). V shed 4 bases and J shed 2 bases, with 15 bases lying between them. Germline CDR1 reads MNHEY; CDR2 reads SVGAGI. The CDR3 spans 15 residues. CDR3 amino acids: CASSSTSRGTYEQYF. CDR3 bases: TGTGCCAGCAGTTCTACCAGCAGGGGAACCTACGAGCAGTACTTC.

The chain links TRBV27 to TRBJ2-2, with D uncertain. Trimming took off 5 bases at V and 4 bases at J, with 11 bases between the two ends. The CDR3 extends over 14 amino acids. Germline V lookup: CDR1 MNHEY, CDR2 SMNVEV (reference sequence). This CDR3 is CASSDRPFTGELFF. The CDR3 DNA reads as TGTGCCAGCAGTGACCGTCCTTTCACCGGGGAGCTGTTTTTT.

This chain connects TRBV18 to TRBJ2-5, with 8 bases aligning to TRBD1. This CDR3 has 13 residues. Trimming cost V 8 bases and J 5 bases; bases outside gene matches: 7. Germline V gene data show CDR1 as KGHSH and CDR2 as LQKENI. CDR3 region: CASAQGVAETQYF. The CDR3 DNA reads as TGTGCCAGCGCACAGGGGGTAGCGGAGACCCAGTACTTC. Combining the CDR3 with reference TRBV18 and TRBJ2-5 gives the whole variable domain NAGVMQNPRHLVRRRGQEARLRCSPMKGHSHVYWYRQLPEEGLKFMVYLQKENIIDESGMPKERFSAEFPKEGPSILRIQQVVRGDSAAYFCASAQGVAETQYFGPGTRLLVL.

A word on this clone: This specimen includes other DNA sequences encoding the same CDR3. The chain recombines TRBV19 with TRBJ2-5; D is uncertain. The V gene lost 1 base and the J gene lost 2 bases, with 5 bases spanning the gap. The CDR3 is 13 residues long. The germline V gene has CDR1 LNHDA and CDR2 SQIVND (reference sequence). CDR3 amino acids: CASSIGQQETQYF. The CDR3 region has the DNA TGTGCCAGTAGTATAGGGCAGCAAGAGACCCAGTACTTC.

The chain employs TRBV5-1 and TRBJ1-2; 11 positions match TRBD1. The CDR3 covers 14 residues. Germline V CDR1 and CDR2: SGHRS, YFSETQ. The trim removed 5 bases at V and 3 bases at J, leaving 3 bases unmatched. The CDR3 is CASRTGQGDYGYTF. The CDR3 DNA reads TGCGCCAGCAGGACGGGACAGGGGGACTATGGCTACACCTTC.

The chain is built from TRBV7-2 and TRBJ1-1, with a weak D call TRBD1 (5 bases). This CDR3 is 11 amino acids long. Trimming shortened V by 1 base and J by 11 bases, and 8 bases separated the two germline ends. CDR1 is SGHTA and CDR2 is FQGNSA in the germline V gene. The CDR3 spells CASSLGGSAFF. In DNA form, the CDR3 reads TGTGCCAGCAGCTTAGGGGGGTCGGCTTTCTTT. Using reference TRBV7-2 and TRBJ1-1 for the parts outside the CDR3, the full variable domain is GAGVSQSPSNKVTEKGKDVELRCDPISGHTALYWYRQSLGQGLEFLIYFQGNSAPDKSGLPSDRFSAERTGGSVSTLTIQRTQQEDSAVYLCASSLGGSAFFGQGTRLTVV.

The chain links TRBV7-9 to TRBJ1-1; possibly TRBD1 for D (5 bases). Per the germline V gene, CDR1 is SEHNR and CDR2 is FQNEAQ (reference sequence). The germline V and J ends were trimmed by 2 bases and 5 bases, with 12 bases remaining between them. There are 14 residues in the CDR3. The CDR3 is CASSLQSGSTEAFF. In DNA, the CDR3 is TGTGCCAGCAGCTTACAGTCAGGGAGTACTGAAGCTTTCTTT.

The chain links TRBV2 to TRBJ2-1; 10 nucleotides agree with TRBD1. Germline lookup yields CDR1 SNHLY and CDR2 FYNNEI. J lost 7 bases, V lost 7 bases, and 16 bases had no gene match. The CDR3 runs to 17 residues. CDR3 sequence: CASTGLTLGQGKNEQFF. The CDR3 DNA follows: TGTGCCAGCACCGGGCTGACTTTGGGACAGGGGAAAAATGAGCAGTTCTTC.

As concerns this clone: Other DNA sequences within the sample encode an identical CDR3. The chain joins TRBV11-2 to TRBJ2-3; D not certain. Germline V gene sequence: CDR1 SGHAT, CDR2 FQNNGV. Trimming stripped 2 bases from V and 3 bases from J, with 0 bases between. This CDR3 region has 11 residues. This CDR3 is CASSLTDTQYF. Here the CDR3 DNA reads TGTGCCAGCAGCTTAACAGATACGCAGTATTTT.

The chain combines TRBV7-6 with TRBJ2-1; D might be TRBD2 (6 bases). The CDR3 loop spans 13 amino acids. Germline lookup yields CDR1 SGHVS and CDR2 FNYEAQ. V dropped 7 bases and J dropped 7 bases, with 14 bases sitting between them. CDR3 coding DNA: TGTGCCAGCAACCGTGTTGCGGGGAATGAGCAGTTCTTC. Its translation: CASNRVAGNEQFF. The complete variable domain, with remaining parts taken from reference TRBV7-6 and TRBJ2-1, reads GAGVSQSPRYKVTKRGQDVALRCDPISGHVSLYWYRQALGQGPEFLTYFNYEAQQDKSGLPNDRFSAERPEGSISTLTIQRTEQRDSAMYRCASNRVAGNEQFFGPGTRLTVL.

The chain combines TRBV30 with TRBJ2-5; 13 bases are shared with TRBD2. From germline, CDR1 is GTSNPN and CDR2 SVGIG (reference sequence). Trimming removed 7 bases from V and 4 bases from J; junction bases left unmatched: 3. The CDR3 extends over 13 amino acids. CDR3 in DNA: TGTGCCTCTCGACTAGCGGGGGGAGAGACCCAGTACTTC. Translated: CASRLAGGETQYF.

This clone occurred once. This chain connects TRBV19 to TRBJ1-6, with 10 bases that match TRBD1. Per the germline V gene, CDR1 is LNHDA and CDR2 is SQIVND (reference sequence). The J segment lost 10 bases and the V segment lost 4 bases, leaving 13 bases of the junction unmatched. The length of the CDR3 is 17 residues. In DNA form, the CDR3 reads TGTGCCAGTAGTAATGGTCCTCCGGGACAGGGGAACTCACCCCTCCACTTT. This translates into CASSNGPPGQGNSPLHF. The whole variable domain, filled in from reference TRBV19 and TRBJ1-6, reads DGGITQSPKYLFRKEGQNVTLSCEQNLNHDAMYWYRQDPGQGLRLIYYSQIVNDFQKGDIAEGYSVSREKKESFPLTVTSAQKNPTAFYLCASSNGPPGQGNSPLHFGNGTRLTVT.

The chain carries TRBV10-3 and TRBJ2-7, with a weak D call TRBD1 (6 bases). The CDR3 has 18 amino acids. Germline V CDR1 and CDR2: ENHRY, SYGVKD. Between the trimmed V and J ends, which lost 3 bases and 5 bases, there was a span of 26 bases. The CDR3 protein is CAISDLSSRDTNWDEQYF. In DNA form, the CDR3 reads TGTGCCATCAGTGACCTTTCCTCCCGGGACACAAACTGGGACGAGCAGTACTTC.

V usage is TRBV7-8 and J usage is TRBJ2-7, with TRBD2 as a possible D gene (5 bases). V was trimmed by 5 bases and J by 5 bases, leaving 19 bases between them. Germline CDR1 is SGHVS and CDR2 is FQNEAQ. There are 15 residues in the CDR3. CDR3 protein: CASSVNTRTRDEQYF. The CDR3 nucleotides read TGTGCCAGCAGCGTAAATACTAGGACCCGTGACGAGCAGTACTTC.

The V and J genes are TRBV6-1 and TRBJ2-7; D possibly corresponds to TRBD2 (5 bases). Germline-derived CDR1 and CDR2 are MNHNS and SASEGT. The V gene lost 7 bases and the J gene lost 0 bases, with 13 bases spanning the gap. The length of the CDR3 is 14 residues. The CDR3 nucleotides read TGTGCCAGCACCGAAGCGGTAGGCTCCTACGAGCAGTACTTC. Its protein is CASTEAVGSYEQYF.

The chain couples TRBV18 to TRBJ1-2, with TRBD1 identical over 11 bases. The CDR3 sequence is 15 residues long. The germline V gene has CDR1 KGHSH and CDR2 LQKENI. Trimming cost V 5 bases and J 8 bases; bases outside gene matches: 10. This CDR3 is CASSAGTGGSSGYTF. The CDR3 nucleotides read TGTGCCAGCTCAGCAGGGACAGGGGGAAGTTCCGGCTACACCTTC.

This sequence joins TRBV5-6 and TRBJ2-3; 12 nucleotides line up with TRBD2. CDR3 size: 16 residues. J was trimmed by 1 base and V by 3 bases; bases with no gene match: 3. CDR1 SGHDT and CDR2 YYEEEE come from the germline V gene. The CDR3 loop reads CASSSRLAGGTDTQYF. The CDR3 nucleotides read TGTGCCAGCAGCTCCCGACTAGCGGGGGGCACAGATACGCAGTATTTT.

The chain uses TRBV4-1 and TRBJ2-5; maybe TRBD1 (5 bases). CDR1 and CDR2 from the germline V gene are MGHRA and YSYEKL. The CDR3 is 14 residues long. Trimming pared 2 bases from V and 1 base from J, leaving 8 bases between. CDR3 region: CASSQLDSQETQYF. CDR3 coding DNA: TGCGCCAGCAGCCAACTAGACAGCCAAGAGACCCAGTACTTC.

The chain couples TRBV6-1 to TRBJ1-6; possibly TRBD1 for D (6 bases). V lost 1 base and J 7 bases, leaving 11 bases between the germline ends. This CDR3 comprises 15 residues. Germline CDR1 MNHNS, CDR2 SASEGT. CDR3 nucleotide sequence: TGTGCCAGCAGTGAAGGGACAGCCGCCAATTCACCCCTCCACTTT. Residues: CASSEGTAANSPLHF.

This chain joins TRBV10-2 and TRBJ2-4; 7 bases are shared with TRBD2. The CDR3 runs 16 residues. J lost 3 bases, V lost 2 bases, and 7 bases had no gene match. Germline V gene lookup returns CDR1 WSHSY and CDR2 SAAADI. The CDR3 DNA reads as TGCGCCAGCAGTGAGGAGGACCTAGCGGTCAAAAACATTCAGTACTTC. Residues: CASSEEDLAVKNIQYF.

The chain employs TRBV4-1 and TRBJ1-6; a possible D gene is TRBD1 (5 bases). Deletions cut 1 base from V and 2 bases from J, with 12 bases between. Germline lookup yields CDR1 MGHRA and CDR2 YSYEKL. The CDR3 extends over 17 amino acids. In DNA, the CDR3 is TGCGCCAGCAGCCAAGGGTCAGGGACCACCTATAATTCACCCCTCCACTTT. Translating gives CASSQGSGTTYNSPLHF.

V is TRBV5-1 and J is TRBJ2-2; TRBD2 aligns across 8 bases. V gave up 1 base and J gave up 4 bases; unmatched junction bases: 6. Germline V CDR1 and CDR2: SGHRS, YFSETQ. The CDR3 runs 16 residues. CDR3 protein: CASSLISGGVTGELFF. CDR3 coding DNA: TGCGCCAGCAGCTTGATCTCCGGGGGGGTCACCGGGGAGCTGTTTTTT.